This T cell receptor (beta chain) was sequenced during a study of post-analysis software for immune sequencing data. The study, taken as a whole, reports: By F measure, samples from a shared preparation batch strongly co-clustered. Controls had lower frequencies than patients of four or five TRBV segments, which included TRBV5-6, TRBV5-1 and TRBV20-1.

At least ten counts were recorded for this clonotype. What it binds is not known. Unique molecular identifiers were built into the TCR beta cDNA libraries. T cells numbering roughly 1 to 10 million yielded cDNA molecules that totaled about 500,000. TCRdb re-called the PCR reads with MiXCR, one entry per CDR3 protein. The sample has some 450,000 distinct CDR3 sequences; around 40% are singletons. V was pared by 4 bases and J by 3 bases, with 8 bases between. CDR3 length: 13 residues. Germline CDR1 reads MNHEY; CDR2 reads SVGAGI. The chain is built from TRBV6-5 and TRBJ2-3; D gene unclear. The sequence was collected from a girl aged 10 to 17 with multiple sclerosis. Sequences were obtained from blood. Here the CDR3 reads CASSSPGTDTQYF. The CDR3 nucleotides read TGTGCCAGCAGTTCCCCGGGTACAGATACGCAGTATTTT.